This passage covers 6 T cell receptor beta chains from one sample sequenced in a study of tissue T cells after allogeneic stem cell transplantation (dated 2022 in TCRdb). The label giving this sample's time point can be read as: mouse harvest day 14 after allogeneic transplant. Mouse grafts consisting of 10^7 T-cell-depleted bone marrow cells combined with 10^6 splenic CD5+ T cells were administered by tail vein injection. Libraries were constructed by the immunoSEQ multiplex PCR assay. TCRdb holds this immuneACCESS table with in-frame rearrangements only. Some clones are missing; in checked studies, unresolved V genes explain under half, and the rest has no known cause. Counted in this sample were 800 or so clones; around half of them appeared once. The ten largest clonotypes hold roughly 40% of the sample. The specimen sequenced was spleen. These receptors were taken from a female BALB/c mouse given C57BL/6 T cells with graft-versus-host disease after an allogeneic hematopoietic cell transplant.

By sample fraction, this clone is large (0.1 to 1%). Gene names are the mouse ones. The read terminates 1 residue before the CDR3 end, so the remaining end is supplied by the germline J gene. V and J are TRBV13-3 and TRBJ2-1, with 7 bases lining up with TRBD1. The trim removed 5 bases at V and 1 base at J, leaving 6 bases unmatched. Germline lookup yields CDR1 NNHDY and CDR2 SYVADS. CDR3 size: 15 residues. The covered CDR3 bases are TGTGCCAGCAGCGCCTCGGACAGGAACTATGCTGAGCAGTTC. The encoded protein is CASSASDRNYAEQF. The entire CDR3 reads CASSASDRNYAEQFF.

A note on this clone: The gene names here belong to mouse. The CDR3 end falls 1 residue outside the read, so it is completed with the germline J gene. This chain uses TRBV13-3 with TRBJ2-7; TRBD1 might be the D (5 bases). The V and J ends lost 9 bases and 3 bases respectively, with 10 bases between them. The CDR3 spans 11 residues. CDR1 and CDR2 (germline): NNHDY, SYVADS. CDR3 DNA (partial): TGTGCCACCCAAGGGGTCTATGAACAGTAC. This gives the protein CATQGVYEQY. The whole CDR3 region reads CATQGVYEQYF.

With respect to this clone: Gene names and germline refer to mouse. The read ends 1 residue shy of where the CDR3 ends; the end is completed using the germline J gene. The genes are TRBV31 and TRBJ2-4; 9 nucleotides align to TRBD2. This CDR3 region has 16 residues. The V and J ends lost 0 bases and 0 bases, in that order; junction bases with no gene match: 4. Per the germline V gene, CDR1 is GKSSPN and CDR2 is SITVG. The CDR3 sequence is CAWSLVGLGSQNTLYF. The sequenced part of the CDR3 DNA is TGTGCCTGGAGTCTAGTGGGACTGGGCAGTCAAAACACCTTGTAC.

This clone was picked up a small number of times. Gene and germline names: mouse. The sequenced fragment ends 1 residue before the CDR3 boundary, so the rest is inferred from the germline J gene. The V call is TRBV4, the J call TRBJ2-4; 7 bases are a match to TRBD2. The CDR3 loop spans 14 amino acids. Trimming took 4 bases from V and 0 from J; bases not matched to a gene: 1. From germline, CDR1 is LGHDT and CDR2 YNNKQL (reference sequence). CDR3 DNA (partial): TGTGCCAGCAGCTTACTGGGGAGTCAAAACACCTTGTAC. Its protein product is CASSLLGSQNTLY. The CDR3 as a whole reads CASSLLGSQNTLYF.

A note on this clone: Mouse gene names and germline throughout. The sequenced fragment ends 1 residue before the CDR3 boundary, so the rest is inferred from the germline J gene. The V and J genes are TRBV31 and TRBJ2-1; no definite D call. CDR1 and CDR2 from the germline V gene are GKSSPN and SITVG. V lost 0 bases, J lost 6 bases, and 6 bases lay in between. This CDR3 is 12 amino acids long. The CDR3 spells CAWSLVGAEQFF. The sequenced part of the CDR3 DNA is TGTGCCTGGAGTCTAGTTGGTGCTGAGCAGTTC.

Turning to this clone: The listed genes are named as in mouse. The read halts 1 residue ahead of the CDR3 end, with the missing end drawn from the germline J gene. This chain uses TRBV26 with TRBJ1-1, with 7 bases aligning to TRBD1. Germline lookup yields CDR1 KGHPV and CDR2 FQNQEV (reference sequence). V shed 1 base and J 3 bases; nucleotides not matched to a gene: 5. The CDR3 sequence is 15 residues long. The CDR3 DNA, read in part, is TGTGCCAGCAGTCTGTTATCAGGGGGGCACACAGAAGTCTTC. It yields the protein CASSLLSGGHTEVF. The full-length CDR3 reads as CASSLLSGGHTEVFF. Combining the CDR3 with reference TRBV26 and TRBJ1-1 gives the whole variable domain NSKVIQTPRYLVKGQGQKAKMRCIPEKGHPVVFWYQQNKNNEFKFLINFQNQEVLQQIDMTEKRFSAECPSNSPCSLEIQSSEAGDSALYLCASSLLSGGHTEVFFGKGTRLTVV.